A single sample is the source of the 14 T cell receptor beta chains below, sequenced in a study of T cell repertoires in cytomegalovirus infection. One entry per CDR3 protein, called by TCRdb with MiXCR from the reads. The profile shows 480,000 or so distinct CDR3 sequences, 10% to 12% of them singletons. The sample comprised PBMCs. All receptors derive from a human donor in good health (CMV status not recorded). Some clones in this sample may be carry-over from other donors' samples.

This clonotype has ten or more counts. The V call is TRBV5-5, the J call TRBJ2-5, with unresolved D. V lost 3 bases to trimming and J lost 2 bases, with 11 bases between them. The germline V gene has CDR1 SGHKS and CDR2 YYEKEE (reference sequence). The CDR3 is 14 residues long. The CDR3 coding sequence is TGTGCCAGCAGCTGGACGGATTCACAAGAGACCCAGTACTTC. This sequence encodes CASSWTDSQETQYF.

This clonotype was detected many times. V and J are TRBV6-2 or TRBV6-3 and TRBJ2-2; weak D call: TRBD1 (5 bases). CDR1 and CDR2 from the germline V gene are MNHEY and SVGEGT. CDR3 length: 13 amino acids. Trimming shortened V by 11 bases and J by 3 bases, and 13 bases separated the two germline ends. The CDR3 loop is CALAQGDTGELFF. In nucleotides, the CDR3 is TGTGCCTTGGCGCAGGGCGACACCGGGGAGCTGTTTTTT.

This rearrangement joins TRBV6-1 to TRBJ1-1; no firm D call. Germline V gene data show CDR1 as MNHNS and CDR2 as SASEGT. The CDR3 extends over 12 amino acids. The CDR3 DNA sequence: TGTGCTTGCGGGAAAATGGGGACTGAAGCTTTCTTT. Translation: CACGKMGTEAFF.

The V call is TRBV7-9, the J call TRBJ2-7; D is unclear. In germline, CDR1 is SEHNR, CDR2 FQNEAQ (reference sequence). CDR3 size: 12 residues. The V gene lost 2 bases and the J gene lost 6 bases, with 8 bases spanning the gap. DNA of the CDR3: TGTGCCAGCAGCTTATCACCTCGCGAGCAGTACTTC. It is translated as CASSLSPREQYF. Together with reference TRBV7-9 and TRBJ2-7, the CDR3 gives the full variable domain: DTGVSQNPRHKITKRGQNVTFRCDPISEHNRLYWYRQTLGQGPEFLTYFQNEAQLEKSRLLSDRFSAERPKGSFSTLEIQRTEQGDSAMYLCASSLSPREQYFGPGTRLTVT.

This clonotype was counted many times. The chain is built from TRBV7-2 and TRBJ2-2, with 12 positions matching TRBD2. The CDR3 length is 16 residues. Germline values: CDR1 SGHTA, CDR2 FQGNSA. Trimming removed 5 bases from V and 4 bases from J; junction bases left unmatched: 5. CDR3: CASSITSGRRTGELFF. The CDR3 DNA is TGTGCCAGCAGCATCACTAGCGGGAGGCGCACCGGGGAGCTGTTTTTT.

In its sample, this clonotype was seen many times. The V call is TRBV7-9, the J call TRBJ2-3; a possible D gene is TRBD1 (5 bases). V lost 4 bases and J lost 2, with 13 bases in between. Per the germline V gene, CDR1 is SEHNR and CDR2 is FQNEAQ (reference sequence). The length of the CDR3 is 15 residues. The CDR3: CASSYLGANTDTQYF. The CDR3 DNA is TGTGCCAGCAGCTATTTAGGGGCCAACACAGATACGCAGTATTTT.

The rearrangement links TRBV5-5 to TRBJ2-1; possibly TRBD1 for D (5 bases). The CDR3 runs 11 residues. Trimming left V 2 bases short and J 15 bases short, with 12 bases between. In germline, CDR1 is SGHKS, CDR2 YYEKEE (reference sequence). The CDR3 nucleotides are TGTGCCAGCAGCTTTTTAGGGGTTCCGTTCTTC. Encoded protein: CASSFLGVPFF.

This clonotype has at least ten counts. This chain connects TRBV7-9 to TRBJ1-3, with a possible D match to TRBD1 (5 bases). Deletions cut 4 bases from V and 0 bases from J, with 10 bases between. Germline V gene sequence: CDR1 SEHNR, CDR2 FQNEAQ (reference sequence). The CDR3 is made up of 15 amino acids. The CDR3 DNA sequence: TGTGCCAGCAGCTGGGGCGAGAGCTCTGGAAACACCATATATTTT. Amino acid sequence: CASSWGESSGNTIYF. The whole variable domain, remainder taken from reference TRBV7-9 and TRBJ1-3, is DTGVSQNPRHKITKRGQNVTFRCDPISEHNRLYWYRQTLGQGPEFLTYFQNEAQLEKSRLLSDRFSAERPKGSFSTLEIQRTEQGDSAMYLCASSWGESSGNTIYFGEGSWLTVV.

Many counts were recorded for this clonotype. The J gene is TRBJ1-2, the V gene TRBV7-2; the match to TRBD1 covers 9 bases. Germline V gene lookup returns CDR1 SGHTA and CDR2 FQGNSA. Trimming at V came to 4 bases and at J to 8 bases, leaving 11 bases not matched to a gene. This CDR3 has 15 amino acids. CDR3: CASSSLGTGLRGYTF. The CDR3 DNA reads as TGTGCCAGCAGCTCCCTTGGGACAGGGTTGAGGGGCTACACCTTC.

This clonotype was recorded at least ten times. The DNA for the CDR3 is TGTGCCAGCAGTCAAAGTGGGATAGCGGGAAGCTCCTACAATGAGCAGTTCTTC. Protein product: CASSQSGIAGSSYNEQFF. The chain is built from TRBV28 and TRBJ2-1; 8 nucleotides agree with TRBD2. V lost 5 bases and J lost 0; bases outside the gene matches: 12. The CDR3 length is 18 residues. Germline V gives CDR1 MDHEN, CDR2 SYDVKM.

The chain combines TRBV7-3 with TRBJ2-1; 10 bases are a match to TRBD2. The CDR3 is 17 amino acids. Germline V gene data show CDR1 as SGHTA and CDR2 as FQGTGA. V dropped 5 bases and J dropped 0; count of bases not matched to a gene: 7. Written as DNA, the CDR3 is TGTGCCAGCAGCCAGGGACTAGCGCGTAGCTCCTACAATGAGCAGTTCTTC. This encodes CASSQGLARSSYNEQFF.

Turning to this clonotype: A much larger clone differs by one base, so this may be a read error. The chain's CDR3 is CAREETQNF. CDR3 coding DNA: TGTGCCAGAGAAGAGACCCAGAACTTC. The chain combines TRBV6-1 with TRBJ2-5; D remains unclear. Germline V gene lookup returns CDR1 MNHNS and CDR2 SASEGT. This CDR3 is built from 9 residues.

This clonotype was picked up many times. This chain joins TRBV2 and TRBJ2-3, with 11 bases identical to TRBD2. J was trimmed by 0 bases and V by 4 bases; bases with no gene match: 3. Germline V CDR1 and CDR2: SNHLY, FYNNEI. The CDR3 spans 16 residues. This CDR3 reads CASSVWTSGSTDTQYF. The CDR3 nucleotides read TGTGCCAGCAGTGTGTGGACTAGCGGGAGCACAGATACGCAGTATTTT.

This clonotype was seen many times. CDR3 nucleotide sequence: TGTGCCAGCAGCGTGCGGGGGGTCTCCTACAATGAGCAGTTCTTC. The encoded protein is CASSVRGVSYNEQFF. V usage is TRBV7-2 and J usage is TRBJ2-1, with 8 bases matching TRBD2. V dropped 5 bases and J dropped 0; count of bases not matched to a gene: 3. The V gene's germline CDR1 is SGHTA and CDR2 FQGNSA. The CDR3 totals 15 residues.